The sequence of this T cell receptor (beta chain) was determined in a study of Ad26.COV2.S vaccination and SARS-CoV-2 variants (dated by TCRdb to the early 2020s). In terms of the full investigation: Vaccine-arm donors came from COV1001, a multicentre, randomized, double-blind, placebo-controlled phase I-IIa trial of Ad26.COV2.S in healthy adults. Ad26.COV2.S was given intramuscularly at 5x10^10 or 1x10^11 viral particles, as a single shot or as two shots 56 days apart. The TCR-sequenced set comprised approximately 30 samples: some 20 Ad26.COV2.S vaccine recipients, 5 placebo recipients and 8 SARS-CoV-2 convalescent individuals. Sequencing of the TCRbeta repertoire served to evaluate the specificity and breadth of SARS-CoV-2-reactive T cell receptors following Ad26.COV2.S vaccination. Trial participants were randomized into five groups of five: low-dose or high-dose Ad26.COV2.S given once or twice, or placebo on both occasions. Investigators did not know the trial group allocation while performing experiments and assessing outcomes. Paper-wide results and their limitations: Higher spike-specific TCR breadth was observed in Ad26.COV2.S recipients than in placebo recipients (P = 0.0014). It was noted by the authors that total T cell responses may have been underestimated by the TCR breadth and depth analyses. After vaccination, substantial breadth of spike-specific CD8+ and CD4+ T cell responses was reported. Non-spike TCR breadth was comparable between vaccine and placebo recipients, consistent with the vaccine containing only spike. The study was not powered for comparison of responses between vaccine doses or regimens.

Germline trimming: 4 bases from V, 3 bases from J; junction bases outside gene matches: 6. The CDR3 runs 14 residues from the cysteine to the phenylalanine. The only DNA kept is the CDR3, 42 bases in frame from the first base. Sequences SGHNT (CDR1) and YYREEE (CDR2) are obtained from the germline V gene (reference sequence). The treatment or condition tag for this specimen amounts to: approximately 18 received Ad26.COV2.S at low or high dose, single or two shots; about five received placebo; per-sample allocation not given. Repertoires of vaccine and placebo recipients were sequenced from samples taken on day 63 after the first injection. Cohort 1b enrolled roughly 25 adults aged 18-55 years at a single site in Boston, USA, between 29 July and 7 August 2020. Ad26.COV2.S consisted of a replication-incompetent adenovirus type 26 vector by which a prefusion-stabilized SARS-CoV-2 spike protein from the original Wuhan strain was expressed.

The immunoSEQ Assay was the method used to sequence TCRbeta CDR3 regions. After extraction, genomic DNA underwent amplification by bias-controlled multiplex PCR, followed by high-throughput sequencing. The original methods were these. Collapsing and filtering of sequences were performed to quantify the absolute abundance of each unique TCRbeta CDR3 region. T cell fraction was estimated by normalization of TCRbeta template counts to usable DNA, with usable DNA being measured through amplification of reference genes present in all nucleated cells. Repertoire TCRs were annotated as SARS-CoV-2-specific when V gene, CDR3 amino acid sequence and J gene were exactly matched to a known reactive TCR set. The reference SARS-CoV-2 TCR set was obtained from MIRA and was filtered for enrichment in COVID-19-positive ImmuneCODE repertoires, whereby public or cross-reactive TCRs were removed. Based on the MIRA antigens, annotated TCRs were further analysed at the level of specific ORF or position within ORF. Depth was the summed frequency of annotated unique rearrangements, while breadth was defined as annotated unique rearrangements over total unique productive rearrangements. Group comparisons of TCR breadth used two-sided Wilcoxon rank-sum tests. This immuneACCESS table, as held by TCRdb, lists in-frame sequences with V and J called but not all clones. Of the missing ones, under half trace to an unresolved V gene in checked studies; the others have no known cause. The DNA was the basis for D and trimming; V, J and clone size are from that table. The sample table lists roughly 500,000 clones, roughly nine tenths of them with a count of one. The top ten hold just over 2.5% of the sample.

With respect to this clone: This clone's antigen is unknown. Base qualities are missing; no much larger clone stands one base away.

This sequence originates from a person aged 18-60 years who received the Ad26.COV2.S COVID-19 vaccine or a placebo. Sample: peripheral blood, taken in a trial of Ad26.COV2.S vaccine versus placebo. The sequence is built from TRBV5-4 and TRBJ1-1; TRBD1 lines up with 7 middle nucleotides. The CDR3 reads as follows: CASSQTGHDTEAFF. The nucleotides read TGTGCCAGCAGCCAGACAGGGCATGACACTGAAGCTTTCTTT.